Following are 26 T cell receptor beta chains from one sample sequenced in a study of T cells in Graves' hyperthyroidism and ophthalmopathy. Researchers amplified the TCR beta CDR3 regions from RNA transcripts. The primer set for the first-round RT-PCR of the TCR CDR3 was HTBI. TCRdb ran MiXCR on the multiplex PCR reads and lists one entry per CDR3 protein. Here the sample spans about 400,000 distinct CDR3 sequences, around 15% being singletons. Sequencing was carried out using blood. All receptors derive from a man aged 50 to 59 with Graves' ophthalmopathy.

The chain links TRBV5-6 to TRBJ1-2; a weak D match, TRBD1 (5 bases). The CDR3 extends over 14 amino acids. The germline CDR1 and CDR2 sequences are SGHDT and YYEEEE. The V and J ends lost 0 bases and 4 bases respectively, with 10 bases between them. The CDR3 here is CASSLAQGGYGYTF. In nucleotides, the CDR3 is TGTGCCAGCAGCTTGGCGCAGGGTGGCTATGGCTACACCTTC.

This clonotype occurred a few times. CDR3 loop: CAISDRGDTEAFF. The CDR3 region has the DNA TGTGCCATCAGTGACAGGGGGGACACTGAAGCTTTCTTT. The chain recombines TRBV10-3 with TRBJ1-1; TRBD1 agrees at 7 bases. There are 13 residues in the CDR3. The V gene's germline CDR1 is ENHRY and CDR2 SYGVKD. J gave up 3 bases and V 3 bases, and 1 base lay outside the gene matches.

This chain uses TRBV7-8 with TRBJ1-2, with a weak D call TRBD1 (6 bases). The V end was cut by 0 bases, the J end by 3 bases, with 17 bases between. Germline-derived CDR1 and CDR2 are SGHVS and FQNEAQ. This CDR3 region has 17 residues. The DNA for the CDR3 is TGTGCCAGCAGCTTAGCCGGACAGCCCGCCCTGGACTATGGCTACACCTTC. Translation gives CASSLAGQPALDYGYTF.

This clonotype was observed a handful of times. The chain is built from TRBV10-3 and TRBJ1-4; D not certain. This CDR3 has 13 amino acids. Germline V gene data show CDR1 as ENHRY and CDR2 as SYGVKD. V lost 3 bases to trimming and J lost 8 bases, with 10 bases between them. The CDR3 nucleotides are TGTGCCATCAGTGATCTCGGAGAGGAAAAACTGTTTTTT. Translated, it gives CAISDLGEEKLFF.

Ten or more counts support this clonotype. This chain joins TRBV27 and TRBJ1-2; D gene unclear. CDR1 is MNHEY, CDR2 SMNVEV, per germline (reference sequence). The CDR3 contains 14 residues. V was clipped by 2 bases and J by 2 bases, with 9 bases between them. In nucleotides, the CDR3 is TGTGCCAGCAGTTTAGTGGGCCAGAACTATGGCTACACCTTC. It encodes CASSLVGQNYGYTF.

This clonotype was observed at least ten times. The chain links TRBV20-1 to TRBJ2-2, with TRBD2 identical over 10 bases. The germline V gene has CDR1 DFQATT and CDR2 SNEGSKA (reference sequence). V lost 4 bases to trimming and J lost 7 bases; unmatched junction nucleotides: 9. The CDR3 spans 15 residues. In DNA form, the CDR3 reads TGCAGTGCTAATTCCCTAGCGGGAGAAGGCGGGGAGCTGTTTTTT. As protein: CSANSLAGEGGELFF.

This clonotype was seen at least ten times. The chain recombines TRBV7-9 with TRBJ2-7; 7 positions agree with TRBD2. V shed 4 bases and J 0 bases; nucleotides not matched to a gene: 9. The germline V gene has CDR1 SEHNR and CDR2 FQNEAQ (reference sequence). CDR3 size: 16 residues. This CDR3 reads CASSSLAGPDSYEQYF. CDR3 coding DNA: TGTGCCAGCAGCTCTTTAGCGGGTCCGGACTCCTACGAGCAGTACTTC.

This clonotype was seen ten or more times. The CDR3 loop reads CSATGTTTRFDEQFF. In nucleotides, the CDR3 is TGCAGTGCTACCGGGACTACCACTAGGTTTGATGAGCAGTTCTTC. The rearrangement uses TRBV20-1 and TRBJ2-1; 7 bases are shared with TRBD2. The J segment lost 8 bases and the V segment lost 4 bases, leaving 14 bases of the junction unmatched. The CDR3 sequence is 15 residues long. The germline CDR1 and CDR2 sequences are DFQATT and SNEGSKA (reference sequence).

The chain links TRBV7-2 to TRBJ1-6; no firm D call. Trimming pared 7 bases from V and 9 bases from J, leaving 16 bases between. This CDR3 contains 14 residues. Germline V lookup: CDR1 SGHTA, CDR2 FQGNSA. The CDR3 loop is CASTVRDISSPLHF. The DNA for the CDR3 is TGTGCCAGCACCGTGAGGGATATTAGTTCACCCCTCCACTTT.

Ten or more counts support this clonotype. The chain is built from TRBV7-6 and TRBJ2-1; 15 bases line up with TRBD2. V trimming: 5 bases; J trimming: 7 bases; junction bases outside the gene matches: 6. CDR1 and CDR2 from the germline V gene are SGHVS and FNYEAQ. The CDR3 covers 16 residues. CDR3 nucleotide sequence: TGTGCCAGCAGCACCTGGACTAGCGGGAGGGCTAATGAGCAGTTCTTC. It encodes CASSTWTSGRANEQFF.

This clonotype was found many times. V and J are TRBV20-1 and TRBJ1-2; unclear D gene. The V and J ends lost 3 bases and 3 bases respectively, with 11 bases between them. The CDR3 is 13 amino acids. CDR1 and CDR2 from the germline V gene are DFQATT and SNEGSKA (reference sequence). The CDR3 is CSASRQTDYGYTF. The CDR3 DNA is TGCAGTGCTAGTAGGCAGACCGACTATGGCTACACCTTC.

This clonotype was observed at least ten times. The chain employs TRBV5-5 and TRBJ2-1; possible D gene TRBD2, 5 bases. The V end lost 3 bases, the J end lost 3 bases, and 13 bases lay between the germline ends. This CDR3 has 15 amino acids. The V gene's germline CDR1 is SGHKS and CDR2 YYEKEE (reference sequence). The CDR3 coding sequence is TGTGCCAGCAGCTGGACTTACGGTGACTACAATGAGCAGTTCTTC. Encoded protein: CASSWTYGDYNEQFF.

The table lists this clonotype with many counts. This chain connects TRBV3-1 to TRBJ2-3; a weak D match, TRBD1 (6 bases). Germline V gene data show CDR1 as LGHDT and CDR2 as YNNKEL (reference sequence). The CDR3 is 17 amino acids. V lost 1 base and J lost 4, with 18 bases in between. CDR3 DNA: TGTGCCAGCAGCCAAGTGCTTGGGGGCGCCTCGGCAGATACGCAGTATTTT. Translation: CASSQVLGGASADTQYF.

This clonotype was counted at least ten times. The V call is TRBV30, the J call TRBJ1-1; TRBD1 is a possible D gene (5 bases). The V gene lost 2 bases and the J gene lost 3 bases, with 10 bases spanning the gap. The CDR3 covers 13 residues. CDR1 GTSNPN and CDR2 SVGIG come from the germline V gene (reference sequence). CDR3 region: CAWSRDGYTEAFF. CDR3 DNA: TGTGCCTGGAGTCGGGACGGGTACACTGAAGCTTTCTTT.

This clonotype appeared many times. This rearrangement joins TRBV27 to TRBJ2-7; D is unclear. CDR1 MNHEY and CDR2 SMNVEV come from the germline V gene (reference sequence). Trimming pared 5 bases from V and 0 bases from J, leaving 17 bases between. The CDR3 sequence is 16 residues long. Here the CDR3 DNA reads TGTGCCAGCAGTCTCTCACCCCCTCCGAGCTCCTACGAGCAGTACTTC. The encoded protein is CASSLSPPPSSYEQYF.

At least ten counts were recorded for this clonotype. The CDR3 nucleotides are TGTGCCAGCAGTGACTCAAGGGTGACTGGGGGGAAGGTTGAGCAGTTCTTC. This codes for CASSDSRVTGGKVEQFF. The rearrangement joins TRBV6-4 to TRBJ2-1; D is perhaps TRBD2 (6 bases). Trimming took off 0 bases at V and 9 bases at J, with 21 bases between the two ends. This CDR3 is 17 amino acids long. Germline V lookup: CDR1 MRHNA, CDR2 SNTAGT.

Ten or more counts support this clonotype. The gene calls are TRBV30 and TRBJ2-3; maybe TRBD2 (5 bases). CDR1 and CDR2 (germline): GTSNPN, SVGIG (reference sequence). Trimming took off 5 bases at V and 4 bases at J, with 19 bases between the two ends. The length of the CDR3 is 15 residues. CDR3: CAWSTGPAVADTQYF. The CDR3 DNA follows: TGTGCCTGGTCGACTGGGCCAGCGGTCGCAGATACGCAGTATTTT.

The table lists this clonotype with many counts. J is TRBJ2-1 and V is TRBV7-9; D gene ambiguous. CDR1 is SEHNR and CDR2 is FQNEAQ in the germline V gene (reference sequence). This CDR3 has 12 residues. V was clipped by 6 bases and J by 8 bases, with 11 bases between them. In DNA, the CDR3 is TGTGCCAGCAGGCCCTCTTTATATGAGCAGTTCTTC. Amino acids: CASRPSLYEQFF.

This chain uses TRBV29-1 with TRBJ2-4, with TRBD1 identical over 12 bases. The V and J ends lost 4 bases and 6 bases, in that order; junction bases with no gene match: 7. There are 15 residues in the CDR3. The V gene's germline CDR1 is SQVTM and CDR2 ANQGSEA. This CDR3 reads CSVVWDRGLGNIQYF. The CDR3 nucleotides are TGCAGCGTTGTTTGGGACAGGGGGCTCGGAAACATTCAGTACTTC.

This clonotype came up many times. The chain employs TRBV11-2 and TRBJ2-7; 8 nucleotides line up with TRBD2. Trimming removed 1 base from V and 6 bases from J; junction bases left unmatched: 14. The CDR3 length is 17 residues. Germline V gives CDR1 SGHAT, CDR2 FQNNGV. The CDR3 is CASSLGRKSGGPREQYF. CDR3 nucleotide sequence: TGTGCCAGCAGCTTAGGACGTAAATCGGGAGGGCCCCGCGAGCAGTACTTC.

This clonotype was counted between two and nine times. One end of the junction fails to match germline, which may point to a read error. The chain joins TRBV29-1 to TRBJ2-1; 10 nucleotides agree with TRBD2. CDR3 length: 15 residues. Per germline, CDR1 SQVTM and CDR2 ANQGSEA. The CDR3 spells CSVEGTSVDYNEQFF. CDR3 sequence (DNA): TGCAGCGTGGAAGGGACTAGCGTGGACTACAATGAGCAGTTCTTC.

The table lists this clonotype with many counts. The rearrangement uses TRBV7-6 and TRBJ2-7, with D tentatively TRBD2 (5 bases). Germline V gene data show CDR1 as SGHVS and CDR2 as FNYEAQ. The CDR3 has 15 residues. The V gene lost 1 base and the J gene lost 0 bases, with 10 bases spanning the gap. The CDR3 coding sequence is TGTGCCAGCAGCTTAGATTCCAGCGGCTCCTACGAGCAGTACTTC. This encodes CASSLDSSGSYEQYF.

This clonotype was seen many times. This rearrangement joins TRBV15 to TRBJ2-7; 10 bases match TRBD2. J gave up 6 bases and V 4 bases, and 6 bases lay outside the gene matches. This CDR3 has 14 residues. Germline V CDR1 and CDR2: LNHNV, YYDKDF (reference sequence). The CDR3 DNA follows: TGTGCCACCAGCATGAGCGGGAGGGCCCTCGAGCAGTACTTC. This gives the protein CATSMSGRALEQYF. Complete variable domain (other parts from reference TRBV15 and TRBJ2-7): DAMVIQNPRYQVTQFGKPVTLSCSQTLNHNVMYWYQQKSSQAPKLLFHYYDKDFNNEADTPDNFQSRRPNTSFCFLDIRSPGLGDTAMYLCATSMSGRALEQYFGPGTRLTVT.

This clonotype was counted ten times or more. The chain's CDR3 is CSVDVPGAPGQETQYF. CDR3 DNA sequence: TGCAGCGTTGATGTTCCGGGGGCTCCGGGGCAAGAGACCCAGTACTTC. The V call is TRBV29-1, the J call TRBJ2-5; the D gene could be TRBD1 or TRBD2 (6 bases each). The CDR3 runs to 16 residues. V lost 3 bases to trimming and J lost 2 bases, with 19 bases between them. The germline gives CDR1 SQVTM, CDR2 ANQGSEA.

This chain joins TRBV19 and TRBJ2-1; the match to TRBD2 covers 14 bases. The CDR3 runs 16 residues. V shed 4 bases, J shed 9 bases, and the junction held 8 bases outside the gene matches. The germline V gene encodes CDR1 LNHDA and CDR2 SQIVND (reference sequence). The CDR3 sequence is CASSKGLAGVLGEQFF. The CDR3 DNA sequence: TGTGCCAGTAGTAAGGGACTAGCGGGAGTGTTAGGTGAGCAGTTCTTC.

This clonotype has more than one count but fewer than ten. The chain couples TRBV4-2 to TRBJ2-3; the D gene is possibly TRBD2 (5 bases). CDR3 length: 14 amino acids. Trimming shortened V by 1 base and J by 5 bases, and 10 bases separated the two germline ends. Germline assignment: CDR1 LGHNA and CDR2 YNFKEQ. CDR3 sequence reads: CASSQGGSVDTQYF. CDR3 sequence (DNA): TGTGCCAGCAGCCAAGGAGGGAGTGTAGATACGCAGTATTTT.